This T cell receptor (beta chain) was identified in a study of breast tumors, draining lymph nodes, adjacent tissues. Breast cancer patients provided tissue from their axillary draining lymph nodes. TCRdb reprocessed the multiplex PCR reads via MiXCR and lists one record per CDR3 protein. The data contain about 270,000 distinct CDR3 sequences, around 30% of them singletons. In this sample, this clonotype turned up many times. J gave up 4 bases and V 6 bases, and 12 bases lay outside the gene matches. The CDR3 spans 15 residues. Germline V CDR1 and CDR2: DFQATT, SNEGSKA (reference sequence). The sequencing input was axillary lymph node tissue. The chain carries TRBV20-1 and TRBJ2-5; 9 bases are shared with TRBD2. This receptor was identified in a female donor with breast cancer. Some clones in this sample may be carry-over from other donors' samples. The CDR3 reads CSAAVAGVIRETQYF. The CDR3, as DNA: TGCAGTGCGGCCGTAGCGGGAGTTATTAGAGAGACCCAGTACTTC.